What follows describes a single TCR beta chain. This clonotype showed up many times. Its antigen has not been determined. No much larger clonotype is one base removed from it; base qualities were not supplied. For CDR1 and CDR2, the germline V gene lists MDHEN and SYDVKM. The CDR3 numbers 14 residues from cysteine through phenylalanine. Just CDR3 DNA is preserved here, 42 bases in frame from base 1. Trimming takes 5 bases from V and 0 bases from J, and the germline ends sit 11 bases apart. The sample comes from a study of human T cells and chemical hapten exposure (dated by TCRdb to about 2021). Describing the broader study: For sensitization, 2% DPC in acetone was applied to a roughly 2 cm by roughly 2 cm area of upper inner arm skin. Weekly therapeutic DPC doses were additionally applied to the scalp of patients throughout the roughly 23-week study period. Patch testing on the upper back used Finn chambers containing 0.01% DPC, with scoring done after 6 days according to International Contact Dermatitis Research Group standards. The patient cohort, mostly female, included alopecia areata with under or over 50% scalp involvement, alopecia totalis and alopecia universalis. The libraries were sequenced as a pool, and the TCR yield per sample differed mostly because of small variations in library volumes within the pool. In alopecia patients, the study followed how the peripheral blood TCR repertoire changed in vivo over primary and secondary sensitization to diphenylcyclopropenone (DPC), a hapten. Blood samples were taken from patients before sensitization (week 0) and at 2, 6 and about 24 weeks after DPC sensitization. Approximately 30 alopecia patients provided blood for TCR sequencing at one to four time points (pre-sensitization, 2, 6 and 24 weeks). Each blood RNA sample was used to sequence both TCR alpha and TCR beta chains.

Receptor amplification or capture employed RACE. The sequencer was a NextSeq 500. Library preparation attached unique molecular identifiers to individual cDNA molecules for quantitative, reproducible TCR counting. The study's own analysis went as follows. The median number of TCRs per sample was around 96,000, ranging from 23,224 to 690,600. The Decombinator software suite was used to annotate V, J and CDR3 in the TCR reads. Every sample was subsampled to the same number of TCRs (28,000) for the PS versus PT1 abundance plots. TCRs were defined as expanded if absent before sensitization and observed at least eight times at the 2-week time point. TCRdb reworked the public reads: Q25 trimming with fastp, MiXCR clone assembly, productive beta chains retained. Merged by CDR3 protein, the rows form single entries marked with the most common genes and DNA. None of the V and J calls come from the authors' own analysis; TCRdb made them. This sample is represented by 35,000 or so distinct CDR3 sequences; about a tenth of them were singletons. The ten largest clones capture 27% of the sample.

The intended sense of this specimen's time point label: pre-sensitization, week 0. The treatment or condition tag for this specimen amounts to: therapeutic diphenylcyclopropenone sensitization with weekly scalp DPC. Total RNA was isolated from unfractionated whole blood collected in Tempus Blood RNA tubes. At each patch-test visit, blood was drawn before the patch test was applied. Patients were considered eligible if aged 18 to 70, diagnosed with alopecia and deemed suitable for DPC therapy, and patients were excluded if pregnant. What the research found in general, with its limitations: Compared with pre-sensitization or healthy control sets, expanded TCRs formed significantly more large CDR3 similarity clusters, which is consistent with antigen-driven responses. The number of TCRs above 1 in 1000 frequency did not change with DPC sensitization; there was no evidence of global repertoire structure alterations. A positive correlation was found between the number of PT1 expanded TCRs and patch test score, with significance reached at thresholds 8, 16 and 32 but not 4. After repeated subsampling, changes were observed in the strength of the expansion versus patch-test correlation and in the threshold at which the correlation became significant. Alopecia, a presumed autoimmune disease, was present in all patients, so the immune response of the patients might differ from that of healthy individuals.

The origin of this receptor is a man in his forties or fifties with alopecia areata. Some clones in this sample may be carry-over from other donors' samples. The sequences come from whole blood, collected in connection with sensitization to the hapten diphenylcyclopropenone (DPC). Recombination linked TRBV28 to TRBJ2-7; the D gene is perhaps TRBD1, on 6 matching bases. In nucleotides, the sequence is TGTGCCAGCAGTCCAGGGGACCTCTCCTACGAGCAGTACTTC. This gives the protein CASSPGDLSYEQYF.